These 26 T cell receptor beta chains share one sample of origin, sequenced in a study of tumor-infiltrating lymphocytes in primary liver carcinoma. A primer matching the constant region was used to make TCR beta cDNA from approximately 0.45 ug of total RNA. Three rounds of nested multiplex PCR with slightly modified ARM-PCR produced TCR beta libraries. TRBV1-TRBV30 forward primers paired with a C-beta reverse primer were used in the first two PCR rounds, which ran approximately 11 cycles each. MiXCR, applied by TCRdb to the multiplex PCR reads, yields one record per CDR3 protein. In the table there are 110,000 or so distinct CDR3 sequences, approximately 80% of which are singletons. Co-extracted RNA and DNA came from roughly 20-30 mg of unsorted bulk tissue. Sequencing was performed on liver tumor tissue from sampling region 3. Subset noted: tumor region T3, left-lateral pole. The receptors stem from a man aged 40-49 years with primary liver carcinoma and hepatitis B virus infection.

Note on this clonotype: One end of the junction does not line up with germline, which may come from a read error. The V gene is TRBV28, the J gene TRBJ2-1; D gene ambiguous. Per germline, CDR1 MDHEN and CDR2 SYDVKM. The CDR3 is 12 residues long. DNA of the CDR3: TGTCCCAGCAGTTTACAGTACAATGAGCAGTCCTTC. Its translation: CPSSLQYNEQSF.

This chain connects TRBV11-2 to TRBJ1-5, with TRBD1 as a possible D gene (5 bases). Per the germline V gene, CDR1 is SGHAT and CDR2 is FQNNGV. V was cut by 1 base and J by 13 bases, with 26 bases left in between. This CDR3 is built from 17 residues. The chain's CDR3 is CASSLVGVAGSNQAQHF. The CDR3 DNA reads as TGTGCCAGCAGCTTAGTAGGGGTAGCAGGGAGCAATCAGGCTCAGCATTTT.

Comment on this clonotype: At one end, the junction sequence differs from germline, possibly due to a read error. The J gene is TRBJ1-2, the V gene TRBV4-1; D might be TRBD1 (5 bases). This CDR3 is built from 16 residues. Germline V lookup: CDR1 MGHRA, CDR2 YSYEKL. The CDR3 sequence: CASGQTGGEGNYGYTF. The CDR3 DNA reads as TGCGCCAGCGGCCAAACAGGTGGGGAGGGGAACTATGGCTACACATTC.

This clonotype was found once. A junction boundary mismatches the germline segment, possibly from a read error. This rearrangement joins TRBV6-5 to TRBJ2-5, with D maybe TRBD2 (6 bases). The germline V gene has CDR1 MNHEY and CDR2 SVGAGI. The CDR3 is 12 residues long. The CDR3 bases are TGTTCCAGCAGTCCCGACTGGGAGGCCCAGTACTTC. Its translation: CSSSPDWEAQYF.

As concerns this clonotype: It may be a read error: a sequence one base away is much more abundant. The rearrangement links TRBV28 to TRBJ2-1, with a tentative D call TRBD1 (7 bases). The germline V and J ends were trimmed by 6 bases and 5 bases, with 17 bases remaining between them. This CDR3 has 15 residues. Germline lookup yields CDR1 MDHEN and CDR2 SYDVKM. The CDR3 nucleotides are TGTGCCAGCAGGGGAGGACAGGCTTGTGACAATGAGCAGTTCTTC. It is translated as CASRGGQACDNEQFF.

On this clonotype itself: The missing conserved phenylalanine or tryptophan at the end of this CDR3 makes a read error likely. The DNA is omitted, as the CDR3 cannot be located on it reliably, and the CDR3 follows TCRdb's listing. The chain recombines TRBV6-1 with TRBJ2-7; no DNA check was done on the table's D call, TRBD2. Germline V gene sequence: CDR1 MNHNS, CDR2 SASEGT. The CDR3 length equals 11 residues, ends included. The CDR3 spells CASSGWTNGIL.

On this clonotype itself: One end of the junction fails to match germline, which may point to a read error. V is TRBV29-1 and J is TRBJ2-7, with TRBD2 matching over 16 bases. Germline CDR1 is SQVTM and CDR2 is ANQGSEA. The CDR3 loop spans 15 amino acids. As DNA, the CDR3 is TGCGGCGTCCTGGGACTAGCGGGAGGGCCCAGCGAGCGGTACTTC. It translates to CGVLGLAGGPSERYF.

This rearrangement joins TRBV29-1 to TRBJ1-5; D is uncertain. Germline V gives CDR1 SQVTM, CDR2 ANQGSEA. V was clipped by 3 bases and J by 1 base, with 4 bases between them. This CDR3 comprises 12 residues. The DNA of the CDR3 is TGCAGCGTTGAGGGAAGCAATCAGCCCCAGCATTTT. Its protein product is CSVEGSNQPQHF.

Notes on this clonotype: The junction shows a germline mismatch at one end, possibly a read error. This chain uses TRBV5-6 with TRBJ2-1, with 8 bases aligning to TRBD2. This CDR3 is 17 amino acids long. Germline values: CDR1 SGHDT, CDR2 YYEEEE. CDR3 loop: CASSFVPSGPSYIEQFF. CDR3 coding DNA: TGTGCCAGCAGCTTCGTGCCTAGCGGGCCCTCCTACATTGAGCAGTTCTTC.

This clonotype appeared once. A read error is likely, as this CDR3 ends without the conserved phenylalanine or tryptophan. V and J are TRBV11-2 and TRBJ1-5; weak D call: TRBD1 (6 bases). Germline V CDR1 and CDR2: SGHAT, FQNNGV. The CDR3 is 17 amino acids. The CDR3 nucleotides are TGTGCCAGCAGCTTAGTAGGGATAACAGGGAGCGATCAACCCCAGCATTAT. This translates into CASSLVGITGSDQPQHY.

To note about this clonotype: Sequence at one end of the junction differs from germline and may be a read error. This chain connects TRBV6-4 to TRBJ2-2; TRBD1 agrees at 11 bases. This CDR3 is 14 amino acids long. CDR1 MRHNA and CDR2 SNTAGT come from the germline V gene. The CDR3 region has the DNA TGTGCCAGGAGTGACGGACAGGGGGCCGGGGAGCTGTTATTT. This encodes CARSDGQGAGELLF.

To note about this clonotype: Compared with germline, one end of the junction differs, possibly owing to a read error. The genes are TRBV7-8 and TRBJ2-3; TRBD2 might be the D (5 bases). Germline CDR1 and CDR2: SGHVS and FQNEAQ. This CDR3 comprises 15 residues. CDR3: CASSPLLENTDAQYF. CDR3 DNA: TGTGCCAGCAGCCCCCTACTAGAAAACACAGATGCGCAGTATTTT.

The V gene is TRBV29-1, the J gene TRBJ2-7; D ambiguous. Trimming removed 1 base from V and 9 bases from J, with 10 bases in between. From germline, CDR1 is SQVTM and CDR2 ANQGSEA. The CDR3 is made up of 11 amino acids. The CDR3 coding sequence is TGCAGCGTTGAAGGGGGTCTTGGGCAGTACTTC. It encodes CSVEGGLGQYF.

Concerning this clonotype itself: The CDR3 carries no conserved terminal phenylalanine or tryptophan, so it likely arises from a read error. The V and J genes are TRBV12-3 or TRBV12-4 and TRBJ1-1, with D possibly being TRBD1 (5 bases). Trimming left V 8 bases short and J 3 bases short, with 13 bases between. This CDR3 is 13 amino acids long. DNA for the CDR3: TGTGCCAGCGGGAGACAGAGCTACACTGAAGCTTTCATT. This translates into CASGRQSYTEAFI.

About this clonotype: The conserved closing phenylalanine or tryptophan is absent in this CDR3, likely reflecting a read error. Because the CDR3's place on the DNA is in doubt, the DNA is left out and the CDR3 is given as listed by TCRdb. The chain uses TRBV11-2 and TRBJ2-7. Looked up from germline, CDR1 is SGHAT and CDR2 is FQNNGV. The CDR3 is 14 residues long, counting both termini. The CDR3 spells CASSSIRNSYEQHL.

This clonotype was observed a handful of times. A read error is possible here, since a much larger clone lies one base away. V is TRBV15 and J is TRBJ2-5; tentative D call: TRBD2 (5 bases). Germline CDR1 LNHNV, CDR2 YYDKDF (reference sequence). The CDR3 covers 13 residues. The CDR3 sequence: CATSYQGGETRYF. DNA for the CDR3: TGTGCCACCAGTTATCAAGGAGGAGAGACCCGGTACTTC.

Worth noting for this clonotype: One junction end disagrees with the germline gene, perhaps due to a read error. The V call is TRBV5-6, the J call TRBJ2-2, with D perhaps TRBD2 (6 bases). Germline V gene sequence: CDR1 SGHDT, CDR2 YYEEEE. The CDR3 contains 15 residues. CDR3 in DNA: TGTGCCAGCAGCTTCGGACTATCGGGCACCGGGGAGTTGTTTTTT. Translated: CASSFGLSGTGELFF.

As concerns this clonotype: Germline and junction disagree at one end, which may indicate a read error. V usage is TRBV6-1 and J usage is TRBJ2-7; no firm D call. Germline V gene sequence: CDR1 MNHNS, CDR2 SASEGT. The CDR3 runs to 12 residues. This CDR3 is CANSESYYEQYF. CDR3 nucleotides: TGTGCCAACAGTGAGTCCTACTACGAGCAGTACTTC.

Points on this clonotype: One junction end does not reproduce the germline sequence, and a read error may be involved. The genes are TRBV5-1 and TRBJ2-6, with 8 bases that match TRBD2. This CDR3 contains 20 residues. Germline V gene lookup returns CDR1 SGHRS and CDR2 YFSETQ. CDR3 DNA: TGTACCAGCAGCTTCGGGGGGGCCCTAGGAACCGGTTCCGGGGTCAACATCCTGACTTTC. This encodes CTSSFGGALGTGSGVNILTF.

Regarding this clonotype: A much larger clone lies a single base off, so this may be a read error. J is TRBJ2-1 and V is TRBV5-6; D may correspond to TRBD1 or TRBD2 (5 bases each). CDR3 length: 18 amino acids. The germline V gene encodes CDR1 SGHDT and CDR2 YYEEEE. CDR3 coding DNA: TGTGCCAGCAGCTTGGTAAGGGAAATTAGGGACGGGATTAATGAGCGGTTCTTC. It translates to CASSLVREIRDGINERFF.

Comments on this clonotype: Because it lacks the conserved phenylalanine or tryptophan at the end, this CDR3 is likely a read error. This rearrangement joins TRBV29-1 to TRBJ1-1; no firm D call. This CDR3 spans 12 amino acids. The germline CDR1 and CDR2 sequences are SQVTM and ANQGSEA. Trimming took 3 bases from V and 6 from J, leaving 11 bases between them. Here the CDR3 reads CSVEGGLSEAFV. In nucleotides, the CDR3 is TGCAGCGTTGAGGGAGGGTTATCTGAAGCTTTCGTC.

This clonotype was seen a few times. Here the CDR3 omits its conserved ending phenylalanine or tryptophan, so a read error is the likely source. The V gene is TRBV7-9, the J gene TRBJ1-2, with TRBD1 matching 9 bases. The CDR3 contains 16 residues. Germline V CDR1 and CDR2: SEHNR, FQNEAQ (reference sequence). Trimming removed 5 bases from V and 3 bases from J; junction bases left unmatched: 10. The CDR3 DNA sequence: TGTGCCAGCAGCGAGACCCGGGACAGGGTTGACTATGGCTACACCCTC. Translation gives CASSETRDRVDYGYTL.

In regard to this clonotype: This may come from a read error, since a much larger clone is one base off. The chain has TRBV5-1 and TRBJ2-3; D possibly uses TRBD1 or TRBD2 (5 bases each). Germline V gives CDR1 SGHRS, CDR2 YFSETQ. The CDR3 extends over 14 amino acids. The ends were cut back, 5 bases at V and 5 bases at J, with 15 bases in the middle. The chain's CDR3 is CASSGGEQEDTQYF. In DNA, the CDR3 is TGCGCCAGCAGTGGGGGAGAGCAGGAAGATACGCAGTATTTT. Filled out from reference TRBV5-1 and TRBJ2-3, the complete variable domain reads KAGVTQTPRYLIKTRGQQVTLSCSPISGHRSVSWYQQTPGQGLQFLFEYFSETQRNKGNFPGRFSGRQFSNSRSEMNVSTLELGDSALYLCASSGGEQEDTQYFGPGTRLTVL.

To note about this clonotype: An end of the junction differs from the germline gene, which may be a read error. The chain has TRBV12-3 or TRBV12-4 and TRBJ2-2, with TRBD2 as a possible D gene (7 bases). The CDR3 length is 16 residues. The CDR3 spells CATSFGGAVSSGELFF. CDR3 DNA: TGTGCCACCAGTTTTGGGGGGGCAGTAAGCAGTGGGGAGCTGTTTTTT.

Points on this clonotype: Germline and junction disagree at one end, which may indicate a read error. Here the CDR3 reads CSVAEGWGMNTEAFF. The CDR3 nucleotides read TGCAGTGTTGCAGAGGGCTGGGGGATGAATACTGAAGCTTTCTTT. V and J are TRBV29-1 and TRBJ1-1; D is perhaps TRBD1 (5 bases). The germline CDR1 and CDR2 sequences are SQVTM and ANQGSEA. The CDR3 consists of 15 residues.

V and J are TRBV7-7 and TRBJ2-2; D is unresolved. Germline V lookup: CDR1 SSHAT, CDR2 FNYEAQ (reference sequence). This CDR3 contains 13 residues. Trimming removed 5 bases from V and 6 bases from J, with 10 bases in between. The CDR3 DNA reads TGTGCCAGCAGCGAACAGCCGGCCGGGGAGCTGTTTTTT. This encodes CASSEQPAGELFF.